This T cell receptor (beta chain) was obtained from a study of cytomegalovirus exposure and HLA in healthy donors. Study-wide points: For presence/absence analyses, sequencing depth was assumed to be roughly uniform across donors. TCR beta V- and J-gene trimming was later associated with a missense DCLRE1C variant.

Germline V gene sequence: CDR1 SGHAT, CDR2 FQNNGV. V was clipped by 1 base and J by 4 bases; unmatched bases: 2. This CDR3 region has 15 residues. A remark on this clone: The antigen remains unidentified.

In nominal health when sampled, donors likely had unrecorded immune exposures nonetheless. The PCR used 60 Vbeta and 13 Jbeta primers. Sequenced by immunoSEQ multiplex PCR; TCRdb stores in-frame clones only, minus some. This sample has about 160,000 clones, with approximately 75% found just once. Sequences were obtained from PBMCs. The chain employs TRBV11-2 and TRBJ2-2, with 8 positions matching TRBD2. This sequence originates from a man in his forties or fifties in good health and CMV-seropositive. The CDR3 nucleotides are TGTGCCAGCAGCTTAGCGGGGGGGATCACCGGGGAGCTGTTTTTT. It translates to CASSLAGGITGELFF.